The sequence of this TCR beta chain was determined in a study of T cells in Graves' hyperthyroidism and ophthalmopathy. Study context: Blood was drawn when the patient was first diagnosed and still untreated.

Regions amplified from RNA transcripts were the TCR beta CDR3 regions. HTBI primers were employed in a first-round RT-PCR of the TCR CDR3. Via MiXCR, TCRdb re-called the multiplex PCR reads, giving one row per CDR3 protein. Seen here are about 580,000 distinct CDR3 sequences, approximately 15% observed once, and the top ten hold roughly 5.5%. At least ten counts were recorded for this clonotype. Its antigen is currently unknown. Broader study findings: Also found in blood were most expanded thyroid clonotypes above 0.001.

The CDR3 length is 16 residues. Germline V gene lookup returns CDR1 SGHAT and CDR2 FQNNGV. V trimming: 4 bases; J trimming: 5 bases; junction bases outside the gene matches: 9. The TCR comes from a woman aged 30 to 39 with Graves' hyperthyroidism that later progressed to Graves' ophthalmopathy. The rearrangement joins TRBV11-2 to TRBJ2-4, with 9 bases aligning to TRBD2. Sequencing was carried out using blood. The CDR3 spells CASSSLAGAGQNIQYF. The CDR3 region has the DNA TGTGCCAGCAGCTCTTTAGCGGGAGCGGGGCAAAACATTCAGTACTTC.